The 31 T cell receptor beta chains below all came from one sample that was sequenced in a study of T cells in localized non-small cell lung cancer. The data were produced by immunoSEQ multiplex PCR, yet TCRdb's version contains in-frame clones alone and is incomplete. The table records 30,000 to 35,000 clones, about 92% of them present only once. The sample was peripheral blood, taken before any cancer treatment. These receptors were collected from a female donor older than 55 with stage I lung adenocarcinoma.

The CDR3 DNA is TGCGCCAGCACCCTAGCGGGGGGGCACAATGAGCAGTTCTTC. This gives the protein CASTLAGGHNEQFF. The chain combines TRBV5-1 with TRBJ2-1, with 12 positions matching TRBD2. The CDR3 runs to 14 residues. The germline CDR1 and CDR2 sequences are SGHRS and YFSETQ. The junction had 3 bases not matched to a gene; V was cut back by 6 bases and J by 5 bases.

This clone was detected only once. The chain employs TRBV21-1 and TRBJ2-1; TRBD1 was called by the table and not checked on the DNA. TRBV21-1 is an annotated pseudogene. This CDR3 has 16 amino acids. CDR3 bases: TGTGCCAGCAGCAAAGGGGTCGACAGCTCCTACAATGAGCAGTTCTTC. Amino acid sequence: CASSKGVDSSYNEQFF.

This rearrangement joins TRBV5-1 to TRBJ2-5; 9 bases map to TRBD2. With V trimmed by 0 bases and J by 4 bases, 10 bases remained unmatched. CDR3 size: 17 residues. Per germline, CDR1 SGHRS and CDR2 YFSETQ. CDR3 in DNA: TGCGCCAGCAGCTTGGAAGGTAGCGGGAGTCGGGTAGAGACCCAGTACTTC. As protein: CASSLEGSGSRVETQYF.

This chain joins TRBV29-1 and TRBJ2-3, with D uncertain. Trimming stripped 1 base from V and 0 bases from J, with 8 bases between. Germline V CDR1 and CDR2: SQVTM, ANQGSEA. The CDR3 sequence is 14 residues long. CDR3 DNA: TGCAGCGTTGAAGTGACGTCTAGCACAGATACGCAGTATTTT. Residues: CSVEVTSSTDTQYF.

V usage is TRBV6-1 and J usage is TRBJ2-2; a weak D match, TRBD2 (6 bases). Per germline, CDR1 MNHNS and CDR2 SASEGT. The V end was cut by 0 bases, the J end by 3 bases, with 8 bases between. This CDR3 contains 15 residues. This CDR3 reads CASSEAGGYTGELFF. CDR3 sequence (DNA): TGTGCCAGCAGTGAAGCCGGAGGGTACACCGGGGAGCTGTTTTTT.

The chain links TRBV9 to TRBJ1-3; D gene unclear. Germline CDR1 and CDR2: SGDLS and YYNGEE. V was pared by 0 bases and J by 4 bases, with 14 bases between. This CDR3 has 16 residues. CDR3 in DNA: TGTGCCAGCAGCGTAGTCGATTCGGACGGCGGAAACACCATATATTTT. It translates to CASSVVDSDGGNTIYF.

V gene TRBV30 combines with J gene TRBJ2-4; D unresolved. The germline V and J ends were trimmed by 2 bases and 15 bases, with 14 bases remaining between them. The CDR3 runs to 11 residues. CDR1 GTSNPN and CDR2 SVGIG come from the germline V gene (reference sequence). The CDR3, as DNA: TGTGCCTGGAGTCACGGTGAGTCGGGGTACTTC. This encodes CAWSHGESGYF.

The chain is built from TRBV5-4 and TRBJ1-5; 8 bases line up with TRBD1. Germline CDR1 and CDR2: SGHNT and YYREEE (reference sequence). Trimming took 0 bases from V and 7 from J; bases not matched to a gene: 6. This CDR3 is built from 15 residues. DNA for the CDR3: TGTGCCAGCAGCTTGGGGCAGGGGGCAGGACAGCCCCAGCATTTT. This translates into CASSLGQGAGQPQHF.

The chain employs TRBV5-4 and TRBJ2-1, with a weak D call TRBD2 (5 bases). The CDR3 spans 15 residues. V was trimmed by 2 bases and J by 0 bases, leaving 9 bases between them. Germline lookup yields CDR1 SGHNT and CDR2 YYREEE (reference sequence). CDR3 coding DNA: TGTGCCAGCAGCTTTAGCGTGACCTCCTACAATGAGCAGTTCTTC. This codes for CASSFSVTSYNEQFF.

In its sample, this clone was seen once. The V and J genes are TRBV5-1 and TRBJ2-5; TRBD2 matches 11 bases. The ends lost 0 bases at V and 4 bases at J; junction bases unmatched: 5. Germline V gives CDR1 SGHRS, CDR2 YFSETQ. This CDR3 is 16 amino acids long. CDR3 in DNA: TGCGCCAGCAGCTTGGCAGCTAGCGGGGGGTCAGAGACCCAGTACTTC. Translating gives CASSLAASGGSETQYF.

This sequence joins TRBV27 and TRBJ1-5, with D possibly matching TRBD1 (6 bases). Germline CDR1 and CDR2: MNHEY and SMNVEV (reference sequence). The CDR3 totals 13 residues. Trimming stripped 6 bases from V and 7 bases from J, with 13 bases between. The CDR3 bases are TGTGCCAGCAGCCTAGAGGGGGGCCAGCCCCAGCATTTT. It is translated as CASSLEGGQPQHF.

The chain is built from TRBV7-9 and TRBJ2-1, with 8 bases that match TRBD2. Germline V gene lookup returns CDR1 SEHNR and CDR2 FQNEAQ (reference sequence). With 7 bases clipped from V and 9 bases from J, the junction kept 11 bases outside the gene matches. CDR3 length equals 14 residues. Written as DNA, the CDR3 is TGTGCCAGCACCCGTAGCGGGGAGGATGGTGAGCAGTTCTTC. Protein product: CASTRSGEDGEQFF.

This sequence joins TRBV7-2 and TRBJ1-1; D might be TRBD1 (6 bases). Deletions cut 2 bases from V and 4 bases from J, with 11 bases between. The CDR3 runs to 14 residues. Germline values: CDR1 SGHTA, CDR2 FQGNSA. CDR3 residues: CASSLRGQGTEAFF. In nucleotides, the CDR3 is TGTGCCAGCAGCTTACGGGGGCAGGGCACTGAAGCTTTCTTT.

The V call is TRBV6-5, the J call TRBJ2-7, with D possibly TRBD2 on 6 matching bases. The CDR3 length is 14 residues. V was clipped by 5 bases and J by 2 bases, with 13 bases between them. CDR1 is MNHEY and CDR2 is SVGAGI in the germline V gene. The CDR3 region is CASSVSGSPYEQYV. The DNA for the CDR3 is TGTGCCAGCAGTGTTAGCGGTTCCCCCTACGAGCAGTACGTC.

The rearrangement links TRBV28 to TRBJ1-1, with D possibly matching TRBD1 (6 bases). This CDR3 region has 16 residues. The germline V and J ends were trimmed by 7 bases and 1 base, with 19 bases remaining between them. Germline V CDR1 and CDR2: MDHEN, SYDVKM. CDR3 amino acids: CASTSRRGVRNTEAFF. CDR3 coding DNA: TGTGCCAGCACCTCCAGGAGGGGGGTTCGGAACACTGAAGCTTTCTTT.

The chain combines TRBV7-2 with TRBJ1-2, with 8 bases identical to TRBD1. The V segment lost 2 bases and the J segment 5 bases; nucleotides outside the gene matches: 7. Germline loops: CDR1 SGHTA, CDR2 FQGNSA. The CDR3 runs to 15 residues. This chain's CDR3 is CASSLTGGPLYGYTF. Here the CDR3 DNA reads TGTGCCAGCAGCTTAACAGGGGGTCCATTATATGGCTACACCTTC.

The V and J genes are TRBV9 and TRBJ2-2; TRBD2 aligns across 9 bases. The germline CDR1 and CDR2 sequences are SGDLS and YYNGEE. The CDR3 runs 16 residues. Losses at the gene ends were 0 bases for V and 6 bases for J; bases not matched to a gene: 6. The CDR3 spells CASSVGRREGPGELFF. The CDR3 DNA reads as TGTGCCAGCAGCGTAGGGCGGCGGGAGGGCCCCGGGGAGCTGTTTTTT.

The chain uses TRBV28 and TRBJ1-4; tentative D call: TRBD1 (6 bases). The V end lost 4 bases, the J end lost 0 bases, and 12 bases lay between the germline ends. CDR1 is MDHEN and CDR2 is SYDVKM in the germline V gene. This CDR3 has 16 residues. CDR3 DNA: TGTGCCAGCAGTTCGGACAGACTGGCAACTAATGAAAAACTGTTTTTT. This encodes CASSSDRLATNEKLFF.

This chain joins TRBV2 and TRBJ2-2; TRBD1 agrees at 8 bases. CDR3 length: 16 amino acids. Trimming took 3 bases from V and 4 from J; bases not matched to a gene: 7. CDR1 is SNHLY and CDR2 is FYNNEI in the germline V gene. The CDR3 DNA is TGTGCCAGCAGTGATGGGCAGGGGGCCGTCACCGGGGAGCTGTTTTTT. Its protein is CASSDGQGAVTGELFF.

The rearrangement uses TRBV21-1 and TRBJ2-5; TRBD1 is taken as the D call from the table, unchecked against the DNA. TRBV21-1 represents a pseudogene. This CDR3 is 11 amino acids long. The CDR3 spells CASSDKGLMYF. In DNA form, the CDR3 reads TGTGCCAGCAGCGACAAGGGGTTAATGTACTTC.

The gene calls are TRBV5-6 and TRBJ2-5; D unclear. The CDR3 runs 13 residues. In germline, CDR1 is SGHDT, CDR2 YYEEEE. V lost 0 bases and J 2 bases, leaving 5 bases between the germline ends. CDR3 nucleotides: TGTGCCAGCAGCTTGGAAAGGCAAGAGACCCAGTACTTC. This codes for CASSLERQETQYF. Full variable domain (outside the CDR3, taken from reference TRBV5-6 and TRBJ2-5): DAGVTQSPTHLIKTRGQQVTLRCSPKSGHDTVSWYQQALGQGPQFIFQYYEEEERQRGNFPDRFSGHQFPNYSSELNVNALLLGDSALYLCASSLERQETQYFGPGTRLLVL.

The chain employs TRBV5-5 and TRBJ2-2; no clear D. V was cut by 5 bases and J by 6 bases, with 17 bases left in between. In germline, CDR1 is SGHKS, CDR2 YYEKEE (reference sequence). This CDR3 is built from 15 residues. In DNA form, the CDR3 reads TGTGCCAGCAGTCCTCCTGGGCTAGGGCCCGGGGAGCTGTTTTTT. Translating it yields CASSPPGLGPGELFF.

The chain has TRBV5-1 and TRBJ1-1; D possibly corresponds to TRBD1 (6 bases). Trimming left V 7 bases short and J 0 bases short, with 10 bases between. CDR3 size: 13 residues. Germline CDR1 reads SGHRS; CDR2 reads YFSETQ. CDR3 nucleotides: TGCGCCAGCGAGGGGGGAATGAACACTGAAGCTTTCTTT. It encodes CASEGGMNTEAFF. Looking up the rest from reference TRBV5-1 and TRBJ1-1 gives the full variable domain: KAGVTQTPRYLIKTRGQQVTLSCSPISGHRSVSWYQQTPGQGLQFLFEYFSETQRNKGNFPGRFSGRQFSNSRSEMNVSTLELGDSALYLCASEGGMNTEAFFGQGTRLTVV.

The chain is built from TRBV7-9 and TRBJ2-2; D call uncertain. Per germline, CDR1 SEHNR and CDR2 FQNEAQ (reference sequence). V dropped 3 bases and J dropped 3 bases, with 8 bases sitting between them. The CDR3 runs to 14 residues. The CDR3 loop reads CASSFDLYTGELFF. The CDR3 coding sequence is TGTGCCAGCAGCTTCGACCTTTACACCGGGGAGCTGTTTTTT.

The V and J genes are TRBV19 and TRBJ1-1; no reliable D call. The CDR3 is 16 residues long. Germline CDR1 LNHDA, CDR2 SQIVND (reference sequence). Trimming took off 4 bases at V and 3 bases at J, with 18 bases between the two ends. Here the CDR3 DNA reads TGTGCCAGTAGTACCCAGGTGTTCCTACGGGACACTGAAGCTTTCTTT. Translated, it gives CASSTQVFLRDTEAFF.

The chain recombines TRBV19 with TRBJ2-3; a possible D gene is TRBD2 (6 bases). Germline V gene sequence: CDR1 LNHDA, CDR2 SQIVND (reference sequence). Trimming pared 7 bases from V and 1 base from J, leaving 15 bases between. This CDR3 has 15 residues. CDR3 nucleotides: TGTGCCAGTACCACTCCGGAGGGACGCACAGATACGCAGTATTTT. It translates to CASTTPEGRTDTQYF.

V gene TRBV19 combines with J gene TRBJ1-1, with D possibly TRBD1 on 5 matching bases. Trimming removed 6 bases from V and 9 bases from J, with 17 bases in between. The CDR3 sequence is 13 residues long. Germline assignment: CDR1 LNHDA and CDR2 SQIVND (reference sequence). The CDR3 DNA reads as TGTGCCAGTAGCGACAGCGGTGCTCCCAAAGCTTTCTTT. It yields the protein CASSDSGAPKAFF. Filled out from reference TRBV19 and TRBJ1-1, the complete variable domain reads DGGITQSPKYLFRKEGQNVTLSCEQNLNHDAMYWYRQDPGQGLRLIYYSQIVNDFQKGDIAEGYSVSREKKESFPLTVTSAQKNPTAFYLCASSDSGAPKAFFGQGTRLTVV.

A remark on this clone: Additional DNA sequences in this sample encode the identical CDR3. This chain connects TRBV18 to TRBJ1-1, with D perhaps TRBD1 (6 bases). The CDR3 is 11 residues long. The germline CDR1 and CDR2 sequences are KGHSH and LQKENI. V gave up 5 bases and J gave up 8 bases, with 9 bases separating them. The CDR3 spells CASSSDREAFF. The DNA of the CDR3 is TGTGCCAGCTCAAGTGACAGGGAAGCTTTCTTT.

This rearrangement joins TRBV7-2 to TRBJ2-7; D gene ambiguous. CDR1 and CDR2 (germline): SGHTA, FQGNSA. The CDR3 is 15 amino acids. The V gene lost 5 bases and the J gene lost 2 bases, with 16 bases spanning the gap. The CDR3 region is CASSPDPSPTYEQYV. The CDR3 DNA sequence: TGTGCCAGCAGCCCTGACCCAAGCCCCACCTACGAGCAGTACGTC.

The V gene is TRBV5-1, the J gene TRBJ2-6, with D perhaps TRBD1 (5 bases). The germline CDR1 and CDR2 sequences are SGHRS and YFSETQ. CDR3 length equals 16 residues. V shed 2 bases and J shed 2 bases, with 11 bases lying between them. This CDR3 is CASSLGRAPGANVLTF. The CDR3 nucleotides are TGCGCCAGCAGCTTAGGCAGGGCTCCTGGGGCCAACGTCCTGACTTTC.

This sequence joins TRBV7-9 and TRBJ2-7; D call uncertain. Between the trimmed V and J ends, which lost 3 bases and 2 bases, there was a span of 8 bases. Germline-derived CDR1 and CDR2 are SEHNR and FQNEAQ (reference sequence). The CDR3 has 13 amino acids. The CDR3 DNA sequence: TGTGCCAGCAGCTTTTCGACTGCCTACGAGCAGTACGTC. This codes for CASSFSTAYEQYV.